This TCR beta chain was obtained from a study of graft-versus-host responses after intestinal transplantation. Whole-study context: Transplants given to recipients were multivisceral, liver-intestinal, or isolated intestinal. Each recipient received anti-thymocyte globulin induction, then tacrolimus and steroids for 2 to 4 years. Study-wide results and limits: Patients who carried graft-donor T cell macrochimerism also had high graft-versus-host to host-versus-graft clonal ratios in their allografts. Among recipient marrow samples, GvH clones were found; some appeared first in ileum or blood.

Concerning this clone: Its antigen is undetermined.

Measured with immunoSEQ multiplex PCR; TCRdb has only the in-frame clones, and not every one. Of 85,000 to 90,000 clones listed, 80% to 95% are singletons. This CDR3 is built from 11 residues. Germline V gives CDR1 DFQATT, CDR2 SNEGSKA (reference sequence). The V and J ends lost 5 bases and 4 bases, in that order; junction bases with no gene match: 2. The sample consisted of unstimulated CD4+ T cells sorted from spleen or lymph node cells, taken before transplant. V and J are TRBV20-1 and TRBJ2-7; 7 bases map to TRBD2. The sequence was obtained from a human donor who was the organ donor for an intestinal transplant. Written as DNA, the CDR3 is TGCAGTGCTGAAGCGGGGTACGAGCAGTACTTC. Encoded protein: CSAEAGYEQYF.